This T cell receptor beta chain was sequenced for a study of T cell responses to AZD1222 COVID-19 vaccine. Repertoires were generated with immunoSEQ multiplex PCR, while TCRdb's copy carries only in-frame clones and drops some. The repertoire has some 100,000 clones, 90% of them found once; the top ten carry about 1.5%. Germline CDR1 and CDR2: SGHRS and YFSETQ. CDR3 size: 13 residues. V dropped 7 bases and J dropped 4; count of bases not matched to a gene: 7. Sequenced here: peripheral blood, sampled on day 0 of AZD1222 vaccination. The V and J genes are TRBV5-1 and TRBJ1-1, with 7 bases lining up with TRBD1. The clonotype comes from an adult in good health. The chain's CDR3 is CASRPTGITEAFF. The CDR3 DNA reads TGCGCCAGCCGCCCGACAGGGATCACTGAAGCTTTCTTT.